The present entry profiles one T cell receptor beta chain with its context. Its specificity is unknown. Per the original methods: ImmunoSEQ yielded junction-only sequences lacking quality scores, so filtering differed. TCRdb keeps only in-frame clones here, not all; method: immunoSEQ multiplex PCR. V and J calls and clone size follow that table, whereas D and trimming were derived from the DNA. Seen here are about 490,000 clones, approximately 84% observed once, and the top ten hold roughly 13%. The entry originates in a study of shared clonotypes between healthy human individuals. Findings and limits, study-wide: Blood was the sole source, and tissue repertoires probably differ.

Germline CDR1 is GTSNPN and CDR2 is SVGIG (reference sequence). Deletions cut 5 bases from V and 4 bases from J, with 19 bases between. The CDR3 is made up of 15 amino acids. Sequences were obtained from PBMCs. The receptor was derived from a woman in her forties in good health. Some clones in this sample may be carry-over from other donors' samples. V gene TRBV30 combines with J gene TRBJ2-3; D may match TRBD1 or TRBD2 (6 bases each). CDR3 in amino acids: CAWETWGRGADTQYF. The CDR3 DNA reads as TGTGCCTGGGAAACCTGGGGAAGGGGGGCAGATACGCAGTATTTT.